These 32 T cell receptor beta chains came from one sample sequenced in a study of beta chain features in type 1 diabetes. What these receptors recognize is not known. Study-wide results and caveats: There was a moderate but significant shortening of TCRB CDR3s in all four CD4+ subsets of Type 1 diabetes patients.

Every isolated RNA sample was fully reverse transcribed, so sequencing captured expressed TCRB transcripts. The data were produced by immunoSEQ multiplex PCR, yet TCRdb's version contains in-frame clones alone and is incomplete. The sample shows 250,000 to 300,000 clones, approximately 25% of them seen only once. The sample comprised naive CD4+ T cells from blood. The source of these receptors is a woman in her twenties or thirties with type 1 diabetes.

This clone was seen more than once but under ten times. The chain combines TRBV29-1 with TRBJ1-3, with no clear D. Germline CDR1 and CDR2: SQVTM and ANQGSEA. The germline V and J ends were trimmed by 4 bases and 0 bases, with 7 bases remaining between them. CDR3 length: 13 residues. Written as DNA, the CDR3 is TGCAGCGTTGTACAGAACTCTGGAAACACCATATATTTT. Translated, it gives CSVVQNSGNTIYF.

The rearrangement joins TRBV29-1 to TRBJ1-1; D not resolved. V was pared by 6 bases and J by 1 base, with 15 bases between. CDR3 length: 14 residues. Germline V CDR1 and CDR2: SQVTM, ANQGSEA. The CDR3: CSVQTVTPNTEAFF. The CDR3 region has the DNA TGCAGCGTCCAAACAGTGACCCCGAACACTGAAGCTTTCTTT.

This clone was observed a few times. This chain connects TRBV7-9 to TRBJ1-5; the match to TRBD1 covers 7 bases. J gave up 9 bases and V 4 bases, and 9 bases lay outside the gene matches. There are 14 residues in the CDR3. The germline gives CDR1 SEHNR, CDR2 FQNEAQ (reference sequence). CDR3 bases: TGTGCCAGCAGCTCTGACACAACAGGGGTGCCCCAGCATTTT. Amino acid sequence: CASSSDTTGVPQHF.

The chain employs TRBV30 and TRBJ2-3; D unclear. V was trimmed by 0 bases and J by 5 bases, leaving 9 bases between them. CDR1 GTSNPN and CDR2 SVGIG come from the germline V gene (reference sequence). CDR3 size: 13 residues. The CDR3 spells CAWSVGLLDTQYF. As DNA, the CDR3 is TGTGCCTGGAGTGTCGGGTTACTAGATACGCAGTATTTT.

The V and J genes are TRBV7-9 and TRBJ2-1; 9 bases align to TRBD1. Germline-derived CDR1 and CDR2 are SEHNR and FQNEAQ (reference sequence). Trimming at V came to 5 bases and at J to 6 bases, leaving 8 bases not matched to a gene. The CDR3 is 15 residues long. The CDR3 loop is CASSTVGTGINEQFF. CDR3 bases: TGTGCCAGCAGCACAGTGGGGACAGGGATCAATGAGCAGTTCTTC.

This rearrangement joins TRBV9 to TRBJ2-5; 11 positions agree with TRBD2. V lost 2 bases, J lost 5 bases, and 8 bases stayed unmatched. The CDR3 length is 16 residues. Germline V gives CDR1 SGDLS, CDR2 YYNGEE. CDR3 in amino acids: CASSVLAGGEGETQYF. CDR3 coding DNA: TGTGCCAGCAGCGTCTTAGCGGGAGGGGAGGGTGAGACCCAGTACTTC.

A few counts support this clone. The chain is built from TRBV7-3 and TRBJ2-3; D perhaps matches TRBD1 (6 bases). The V gene lost 5 bases and the J gene lost 7 bases, with 16 bases spanning the gap. CDR1 and CDR2 (germline): SGHTA, FQGTGA. This CDR3 comprises 14 residues. The CDR3 DNA reads TGTGCCAGCAGCGTCGACAGGACCTCTAATACGCAGTATTTT. This codes for CASSVDRTSNTQYF.

The J gene is TRBJ1-2, the V gene TRBV2, with 7 bases matching TRBD1. The CDR3 runs 14 residues. The germline CDR1 and CDR2 sequences are SNHLY and FYNNEI. V was pared by 6 bases and J by 0 bases, with 4 bases of the junction left unmatched. This CDR3 reads CASRGTASNYGYTF. As DNA, the CDR3 is TGTGCCAGCAGGGGGACAGCATCTAACTATGGCTACACCTTC.

J is TRBJ2-5 and V is TRBV30; 10 bases are a match to TRBD2. In germline, CDR1 is GTSNPN, CDR2 SVGIG (reference sequence). The V segment lost 5 bases and the J segment 3 bases; nucleotides outside the gene matches: 12. The CDR3 is 16 amino acids. For the CDR3, the DNA is TGTGCCTGGCTTCGGTACTCTAGCGGGAGCGAAGAGACCCAGTACTTC. Translated, it gives CAWLRYSSGSEETQYF.

This clone was seen more than once but under ten times. The chain uses TRBV4-1 and TRBJ2-3; D is unresolved. The CDR3 length is 15 residues. V shed 6 bases and J shed 0 bases, with 13 bases lying between them. Germline CDR1 and CDR2: MGHRA and YSYEKL. The CDR3 is CASRRTPTSTDTQYF. For the CDR3, the DNA is TGCGCCAGCAGACGAACCCCTACTAGCACAGATACGCAGTATTTT.

This clone was picked up a small number of times. V and J are TRBV19 and TRBJ2-3; 8 nucleotides align to TRBD2. Germline V gene sequence: CDR1 LNHDA, CDR2 SQIVND (reference sequence). CDR3 length: 14 residues. V was pared by 6 bases and J by 7 bases, with 9 bases of the junction left unmatched. The DNA for the CDR3 is TGTGCCAGTAGGGGACTAGTGGGTATACATACGCAGTATTTT. The encoded protein is CASRGLVGIHTQYF. The variable domain in full, completed from reference TRBV19 and TRBJ2-3, reads DGGITQSPKYLFRKEGQNVTLSCEQNLNHDAMYWYRQDPGQGLRLIYYSQIVNDFQKGDIAEGYSVSREKKESFPLTVTSAQKNPTAFYLCASRGLVGIHTQYFGPGTRLTVL.

The genes are TRBV5-8 and TRBJ2-5, with D possibly matching TRBD1 (6 bases). The CDR3 length is 15 residues. Germline assignment: CDR1 SGHTS and CDR2 YDEGEE. V lost 1 base and J 3 bases, leaving 13 bases between the germline ends. The chain's CDR3 is CASSLFGQWKETQYF. DNA of the CDR3: TGTGCCAGCAGCTTGTTTGGACAGTGGAAAGAGACCCAGTACTTC.

The gene calls are TRBV18 and TRBJ1-5, with D unresolved. The CDR3 extends over 12 amino acids. Germline-derived CDR1 and CDR2 are KGHSH and LQKENI. Deletions cut 3 bases from V and 6 bases from J, with 6 bases between. The CDR3 DNA follows: TGTGCCAGCTCACCGGGAGTTCAGCCCCAGCATTTT. Translated, it gives CASSPGVQPQHF.

In its sample, this clone was seen a few times. The rearrangement uses TRBV7-9 and TRBJ2-3; D unclear. Trimming cost V 7 bases and J 0 bases, with 8 bases left between them. This CDR3 has 13 residues. Germline loops: CDR1 SEHNR, CDR2 FQNEAQ (reference sequence). The CDR3 DNA sequence: TGTGCCAGCATGATTCGGAGCACAGATACGCAGTATTTT. It encodes CASMIRSTDTQYF.

The rearrangement links TRBV4-2 to TRBJ1-2, with 7 bases lining up with TRBD1. J gave up 6 bases and V 3 bases, and 1 base lay outside the gene matches. Germline V gene lookup returns CDR1 LGHNA and CDR2 YNFKEQ. CDR3 size: 12 residues. CDR3 in DNA: TGTGCCAGCAGCCACGACAGGGATGGCTACACCTTC. Its protein product is CASSHDRDGYTF.

This clone turned up a few times. This chain uses TRBV14 with TRBJ2-7; D possibly corresponds to TRBD1 (6 bases). Germline CDR1 and CDR2: SGHDN and FVKESK. The CDR3 has 15 amino acids. V lost 4 bases to trimming and J lost 3 bases, with 16 bases between them. The CDR3 protein is CASSRHRDILYEQYF. CDR3 DNA sequence: TGTGCCAGCAGCCGACACCGGGACATCCTCTACGAGCAGTACTTC.

A word on this clone: At the DNA level, this CDR3 is encoded by other sequences in the same sample as well. J is TRBJ2-7 and V is TRBV28; unclear D gene. CDR3 size: 11 residues. Trimming took 3 bases from V and 3 from J, leaving 3 bases between them. In germline, CDR1 is MDHEN, CDR2 SYDVKM. CDR3 coding DNA: TGTGCCAGCAGTTTTTACTACGAGCAGTACTTC. Protein product: CASSFYYEQYF.

The J gene is TRBJ1-4, the V gene TRBV5-1; D remains ambiguous. V was cut by 1 base and J by 8 bases, with 12 bases left in between. The CDR3 is 14 amino acids. Germline V gene sequence: CDR1 SGHRS, CDR2 YFSETQ. The DNA of the CDR3 is TGCGCCAGCAGCTTGAGACTAATGGACGAAAAACTGTTTTTT. This codes for CASSLRLMDEKLFF.

Written as DNA, the CDR3 is TGCGCCAGCAGCCAACACCGGACAGCCTCGGGCACCTTC. It codes for CASSQHRTASGTF. This chain connects TRBV4-1 to TRBJ1-2, with D possibly matching TRBD1 (6 bases). Germline values: CDR1 MGHRA, CDR2 YSYEKL. CDR3 size: 13 residues. Between the trimmed V and J ends, which lost 2 bases and 13 bases, there was a span of 17 bases.

This sequence joins TRBV18 and TRBJ2-5; D perhaps matches TRBD2 (7 bases). With 2 bases removed from V and 5 bases from J, the gap between germline ends came to 15 bases. The length of the CDR3 is 15 residues. Germline V CDR1 and CDR2: KGHSH, LQKENI. The CDR3 DNA is TGTGCCAGCTCACCATTAATAGGCGGGGGCGAGACCCAGTACTTC. It is translated as CASSPLIGGGETQYF.

The chain is built from TRBV4-1 and TRBJ2-7; 8 nucleotides line up with TRBD2. Germline V gene lookup returns CDR1 MGHRA and CDR2 YSYEKL. The CDR3 runs 13 residues. V trimming: 3 bases; J trimming: 6 bases; junction bases outside the gene matches: 4. CDR3 residues: CASSQLGLGEQYF. CDR3 DNA: TGCGCCAGCAGCCAGTTGGGACTAGGCGAGCAGTACTTC.

With regard to this clone: Other DNA sequences of this sample code for an identical CDR3. The chain employs TRBV9 and TRBJ2-3; D remains unclear. CDR1 is SGDLS and CDR2 is YYNGEE in the germline V gene. Trimming left V 4 bases short and J 0 bases short, with 6 bases between. The CDR3 spans 13 residues. The CDR3 DNA follows: TGTGCCAGCAGCCGCGGTAGCACAGATACGCAGTATTTT. It yields the protein CASSRGSTDTQYF. The entire variable domain, with the rest obtained from reference TRBV9 and TRBJ2-3, is as follows: DSGVTQTPKHLITATGQRVTLRCSPRSGDLSVYWYQQSLDQGLQFLIQYYNGEERAKGNILERFSAQQFPDLHSELNLSSLELGDSALYFCASSRGSTDTQYFGPGTRLTVL.

The chain carries TRBV15 and TRBJ2-1; 7 bases align to TRBD2. Trimming removed 6 bases from V and 6 bases from J; junction bases left unmatched: 11. This CDR3 region has 15 residues. CDR1 and CDR2 (germline): LNHNV, YYDKDF (reference sequence). The CDR3 region is CATSSSGREFNEQFF. DNA for the CDR3: TGTGCCACCAGTAGCTCGGGGCGGGAGTTCAATGAGCAGTTCTTC.

The chain combines TRBV7-9 with TRBJ1-2, with 8 bases that match TRBD1. Germline V gene lookup returns CDR1 SEHNR and CDR2 FQNEAQ (reference sequence). The CDR3 totals 14 residues. J was trimmed by 5 bases and V by 6 bases; bases with no gene match: 8. The CDR3 loop reads CASSFGQGAYGYTF. Written as DNA, the CDR3 is TGTGCCAGCAGTTTCGGACAGGGAGCATATGGCTACACCTTC. The full variable domain, its missing parts supplied by reference TRBV7-9 and TRBJ1-2, is DTGVSQNPRHKITKRGQNVTFRCDPISEHNRLYWYRQTLGQGPEFLTYFQNEAQLEKSRLLSDRFSAERPKGSFSTLEIQRTEQGDSAMYLCASSFGQGAYGYTFGSGTRLTVV.

The J gene is TRBJ2-7, the V gene TRBV7-9, with D possibly being TRBD2 (7 bases). Trimming took off 5 bases at V and 3 bases at J, with 14 bases between the two ends. Germline V gene lookup returns CDR1 SEHNR and CDR2 FQNEAQ (reference sequence). The CDR3 contains 14 residues. CDR3 in amino acids: CASSTRGGGYEQYF. In DNA form, the CDR3 reads TGTGCCAGCAGCACTAGGGGAGGGGGCTACGAGCAGTACTTC.

The chain recombines TRBV15 with TRBJ2-1; D is possibly TRBD1 (6 bases). This CDR3 has 15 residues. Germline V gene data show CDR1 as LNHNV and CDR2 as YYDKDF (reference sequence). V was pared by 0 bases and J by 6 bases, with 12 bases between. CDR3 region: CATSRDRSRGNEQFF. Written as DNA, the CDR3 is TGTGCCACCAGCAGAGATCGGAGCAGGGGCAATGAGCAGTTCTTC. Combining the CDR3 with reference TRBV15 and TRBJ2-1 gives the whole variable domain DAMVIQNPRYQVTQFGKPVTLSCSQTLNHNVMYWYQQKSSQAPKLLFHYYDKDFNNEADTPDNFQSRRPNTSFCFLDIRSPGLGDTAMYLCATSRDRSRGNEQFFGPGTRLTVL.

This clone was seen a few times. In nucleotides, the CDR3 is TGCAGCGTTATGACCGGGGTCTATGGCTACACCTTC. Translating it yields CSVMTGVYGYTF. The chain joins TRBV29-1 to TRBJ1-2, with no clear D. Germline-derived CDR1 and CDR2 are SQVTM and ANQGSEA. V was trimmed by 5 bases and J by 4 bases, leaving 11 bases between them. The CDR3 loop spans 12 amino acids.

For this clone: At the DNA level, this CDR3 is encoded by other sequences in the same sample as well. V is TRBV9 and J is TRBJ2-7; possibly TRBD1 for D (6 bases). This CDR3 is 14 amino acids long. V was trimmed by 0 bases and J by 1 base, leaving 8 bases between them. Germline V gene data show CDR1 as SGDLS and CDR2 as YYNGEE. DNA of the CDR3: TGTGCCAGCAGCGTAGCAGGACAGTCCTACGAGCAGTACTTC. It is translated as CASSVAGQSYEQYF.

In its sample, this clone was seen a few times. This chain links TRBV30 with TRBJ2-7, with 8 bases identical to TRBD2. V was clipped by 8 bases and J by 2 bases; unmatched bases: 8. Germline-derived CDR1 and CDR2 are GTSNPN and SVGIG (reference sequence). This CDR3 is built from 13 residues. CDR3 sequence: CAGSSGGPYEQYF. CDR3 nucleotide sequence: TGTGCCGGAAGCTCGGGAGGGCCCTACGAGCAGTACTTC.

The V and J genes are TRBV10-3 and TRBJ2-7; D might be TRBD1 (6 bases). Trimming took 10 bases from V and 2 from J, leaving 18 bases between them. Looked up from germline, CDR1 is ENHRY and CDR2 is SYGVKD. The CDR3 length is 14 residues. This chain's CDR3 is CATIYNRDTYEQYF. The CDR3 nucleotides read TGTGCCACCATATACAACAGGGACACCTACGAGCAGTACTTC.

The chain is built from TRBV5-6 and TRBJ2-7; the match to TRBD1 covers 9 bases. The CDR3 has 14 amino acids. V dropped 5 bases and J dropped 4; count of bases not matched to a gene: 7. CDR1 and CDR2 (germline): SGHDT, YYEEEE. CDR3 in amino acids: CASSLGDRGYEQYF. CDR3 nucleotides: TGTGCCAGCAGTCTCGGCGACAGGGGGTACGAGCAGTACTTC.

J is TRBJ2-3 and V is TRBV6-5; 8 bases are shared with TRBD2. V gave up 2 bases and J gave up 4 bases; unmatched junction bases: 5. The CDR3 contains 15 residues. From germline, CDR1 is MNHEY and CDR2 SVGAGI. CDR3 loop: CASSYERGGADTQYF. In nucleotides, the CDR3 is TGTGCCAGCAGTTACGAACGGGGGGGGGCAGATACGCAGTATTTT.